Sequencing of this T cell receptor beta chain was carried out in a study of yellow fever vaccine responses in identical twins. Broader study findings: Twins' T cell vaccine responses reportedly looked partly convergent, partly personalized.

The CDR3 is made up of 12 amino acids. V gave up 1 base and J gave up 9 bases, with 8 bases separating them. Germline CDR1 SGHAT, CDR2 FQNNGV. MiXCR, applied by TCRdb to the RT-PCR reads, yields one record per CDR3 protein. The table shows approximately 16,000 distinct CDR3 sequences, with 82% occurring only once. With regard to this clonotype: The antigen is undetermined.

The clonotype was recovered from a woman younger than 30 who received the yellow fever vaccine. This chain connects TRBV11-2 to TRBJ2-3; unclear D gene. The sequencing here drew on T cells from blood (PBMCs), unsorted or a sorted subset (not recorded which), taken before or after yellow fever vaccination (not recorded which). CDR3 DNA: TGTGCCAGCAGCTTAGTATCGGACACGCAGTATTTT. Residues: CASSLVSDTQYF. The whole variable domain, remainder taken from reference TRBV11-2 and TRBJ2-3, is EAGVAQSPRYKIIEKRQSVAFWCNPISGHATLYWYQQILGQGPKLLIQFQNNGVVDDSQLPKDRFSAERLKGVDSTLKIQPAKLEDSAVYLCASSLVSDTQYFGPGTRLTVL.